This T cell receptor (beta chain) stems from a study of Ad26.COV2.S vaccination and SARS-CoV-2 variants. As for the study in general: Sample donor was a member of the COV1001 Ad26.COV2.S trial arm.

TCRdb keeps only in-frame clones here, not all; method: immunoSEQ multiplex PCR. Seen here are more than 300,000 clones, around 88% observed once, and the top ten hold approximately 5%. As for treatment: 19 received Ad26.COV2.S at low or high dose, single or two shots; 5 received placebo; per-sample allocation not given. The investigators took samples on day 63 after the first vaccine or placebo injection. An 18-55-year-old adult in Boston served as donor. V was pared by 0 bases and J by 2 bases, with 8 bases between. The germline V gene encodes CDR1 SGHKS and CDR2 YYEKEE (reference sequence). CDR3 size: 14 residues. This clone was counted once.

The TCR sequence derives from a person aged 18-60 years who received the Ad26.COV2.S COVID-19 vaccine or a placebo. The rearrangement uses TRBV5-5 and TRBJ1-2; D is unresolved. Sequenced material: peripheral blood, taken in a trial of Ad26.COV2.S vaccine versus placebo. The CDR3 sequence is CASSLVGENYGYTF. DNA for the CDR3: TGTGCCAGCAGCTTGGTTGGCGAAAACTATGGCTACACCTTC.